This T cell receptor (beta chain) is from a study of blood T cell repertoires in COVID-19. Study-wide context: The study drew acute and convalescent COVID-19 samples from the United States, Italy and Spain. T cells, B-cell-depleted T cells, or PBMCs provided the cDNA or gDNA that served as material.

Losses at the gene ends were 5 bases for V and 0 bases for J; bases not matched to a gene: 5. The CDR3 is made up of 15 amino acids. CDR1 is SGHTA, CDR2 FQGNSA, per germline. The repertoire was sequenced with immunoSEQ multiplex PCR; TCRdb's copy has only in-frame clones and lacks some. The table lists around 200,000 clones, 70% to 90% of them singletons. The sequenced material came from peripheral blood. The rearrangement links TRBV7-2 to TRBJ2-5; 8 bases match TRBD1. The clonotype was recovered from an elderly woman with acute or convalescent COVID-19. CDR3 sequence: CASSPRDRHQETQYF. The CDR3 DNA is TGTGCCAGCAGCCCAAGGGACAGGCACCAAGAGACCCAGTACTTC. Filled out from reference TRBV7-2 and TRBJ2-5, the complete variable domain reads GAGVSQSPSNKVTEKGKDVELRCDPISGHTALYWYRQSLGQGLEFLIYFQGNSAPDKSGLPSDRFSAERTGGSVSTLTIQRTQQEDSAVYLCASSPRDRHQETQYFGPGTRLLVL.